This T cell receptor (beta chain) came from a study of technical replicates of blood from a handful of donors (dated by TCRdb to the late 2010s). CDR1 and CDR2 (LNHDA, SQIVND) derive from the germline V gene (reference sequence). The junction shows trimming of 6 bases on V and 2 bases on J, and the gene matches do not reach 3 bases of it. The CDR3 goes from the cysteine to the phenylalanine over 14 residues. Solely the CDR3 DNA is kept, with 42 bases framed from the first base. Notes on this clone: Its antigen is still unknown. Base quality data are lacking; no much larger clone is found one base away.

Libraries were built with the immunoSEQ multiplex PCR assay. Sourced from immuneACCESS, this table was stored by TCRdb with only in-frame sequences that have V and J called. A share of the clones is absent; for the studies checked, an unresolved V gene accounts for under half, and the remainder has no known explanation. In this sample the table shows 10,000 to 15,000 clones, roughly 80% of which occur a single time. Of the sample, 12% falls within the top ten clones. This TCR derives from a human donor in good health. The material sequenced was PBMCs. The sequence links TRBV19 to TRBJ1-4; the central 7 bases match TRBD1. The DNA is as follows: TGTGCCAGTAGCCTACAGGGGACTAATGAAAAACTGTTTTTT. Translated, this gives CASSLQGTNEKLFF.